A selection of T cell receptor beta chains follows, all from one sample in a study of siplizumab effects on memory and regulatory T cells. Clones were sequenced by immunoSEQ multiplex PCR, and TCRdb holds only the in-frame ones, with some missing. Found here are 95,000 to 100,000 clones, 92% of them singletons; the top ten hold around 12%. The sample consisted of non-Treg CD4+ T cells sorted from blood. These receptors all stem from a human donor in good health. CDR3s include the opening cysteine and the closing phenylalanine or tryptophan. A D gene is named only where the DNA matches it firmly. The size of a clone is reported for some rows only, either as once, few or many, or as a class for expanded clones.

D,J,size,V,CDR3,DNA
TRBD2,TRBJ2-1,.,TRBV5-1,CASSPGTSGTYNEQFF,TGCGCCAGCAGCCCTGGGACTAGCGGGACCTACAATGAGCAGTTCTTC
TRBD1,TRBJ2-5,.,TRBV13,CASSKDREETQYF,TGTGCCAGCAGCAAGGACAGGGAGGAGACCCAGTACTTC
.,TRBJ2-7,.,TRBV6-1,CASSLRYEQYF,TGTGCCAGCAGTCTCCGCTACGAGCAGTACTTC
TRBD1,TRBJ1-2,.,TRBV30,CAWDRDRPYGYTF,TGTGCCTGGGACCGGGACAGGCCCTATGGCTACACCTTC
.,TRBJ2-7,.,TRBV30,CAWSPGPSYEQYF,TGTGCCTGGAGTCCCGGGCCCTCCTACGAGCAGTACTTC
.,TRBJ2-2,.,TRBV19,CASSNRATMRNTGELFF,TGTGCCAGTAGTAATAGGGCAACTATGCGAAACACCGGGGAGCTGTTTTTT
TRBD1,TRBJ1-1,.,TRBV7-9,CASSLARQGPNTEAFF,TGTGCCAGCAGCTTGGCCAGACAGGGTCCGAACACTGAAGCTTTCTTT
TRBD1,TRBJ2-1,.,TRBV9,CASSEGQGAGEQFF,TGTGCCAGCAGCGAGGGACAGGGGGCGGGTGAGCAGTTCTTC
TRBD1,TRBJ2-2,.,TRBV5-1,CASSLGDSTGELFF,TGCGCCAGCAGCTTAGGGGACAGTACCGGGGAGCTGTTTTTT
.,TRBJ1-2,.,TRBV9,CASSVDDRYYGYTF,TGTGCCAGCAGCGTAGATGACAGATACTATGGCTACACCTTC
TRBD1,TRBJ1-1,.,TRBV2,CASRGDRSGKAFF,TGTGCCAGCAGGGGGGACAGGTCGGGAAAAGCTTTCTTT
.,TRBJ1-1,.,TRBV19,CASSTPRMNTEAFF,TGTGCCAGTAGTACGCCCAGAATGAACACTGAAGCTTTCTTT
.,TRBJ2-7,.,TRBV5-1,CASSFLSSASYEQYF,TGCGCCAGCAGCTTTTTGTCTAGCGCGTCCTACGAGCAGTACTTC
.,TRBJ2-7,.,TRBV6-1,CASSVVRGLHEQYF,TGTGCCAGCAGTGTAGTCAGGGGACTCCACGAGCAGTACTTC
TRBD2,TRBJ2-1,.,TRBV10-1,CASSGTSGMNNEQFF,TGCGCCAGCAGTGGTACTAGCGGGATGAACAATGAGCAGTTCTTC
.,TRBJ2-4,.,TRBV5-6,CASSLAERSLLAKNIQYF,TGTGCCAGCAGCTTGGCCGAACGCTCATTACTAGCCAAAAACATTCAGTACTTC
.,TRBJ1-1,.,TRBV29-1,CSVGIGALTTFF,.
.,TRBJ2-5,.,TRBV7-3,CASSLISQETQYF,TGTGCCAGCAGCTTGATATCGCAAGAGACCCAGTACTTC
TRBD1,TRBJ1-5,once,TRBV19,CASSTPSGQGIINQPQHF,TGTGCCAGTAGTACGCCATCCGGACAGGGGATTATCAATCAGCCCCAGCATTTT
.,TRBJ2-7,.,TRBV5-1,CASSPTENEQYF,TGCGCCAGCAGCCCAACCGAGAACGAGCAGTACTTC
TRBD1,TRBJ2-7,.,TRBV19,CASSIDREGGREQYF,TGTGCCAGTAGTATAGATCGTGAAGGGGGCCGCGAGCAGTACTTC
TRBD2,TRBJ2-7,many,TRBV2,CASKTAGGGEQYF,TGTGCCAGCAAGACAGCGGGCGGGGGGGAGCAGTACTTC
TRBD1,TRBJ2-5,once,TRBV7-2,CASSSGYSGQGKMVKTQYF,TGTGCCAGCAGCTCGGGTTACTCGGGACAGGGGAAGATGGTAAAGACCCAGTACTTC
.,TRBJ2-7,.,TRBV5-4,CASSLWARGIYEQYF,TGTGCCAGCAGCTTGTGGGCCCGGGGAATTTACGAGCAGTACTTC
TRBD2,TRBJ2-7,few,TRBV28,CASSGQSGRSYEQYF,TGTGCCAGCAGTGGTCAAAGCGGGAGGAGTTACGAGCAGTACTTC
.,TRBJ2-3,.,TRBV19,CASRRQAEDTQYF,TGTGCCAGTAGGCGACAGGCCGAAGATACGCAGTATTTT
TRBD1,TRBJ1-2,.,TRBV28,CASLLGQGARGYTF,TGTGCCAGCTTACTCGGACAGGGGGCGCGAGGCTACACCTTC
.,TRBJ2-2,.,TRBV7-2,CASSLDSSGTGELFF,TGTGCCAGCAGCTTAGACAGCTCTGGCACCGGGGAGCTGTTTTTT
.,TRBJ2-5,.,TRBV5-1,CASSPGQPQETQYF,TGCGCCAGCAGCCCGGGACAACCCCAAGAGACCCAGTACTTC
.,TRBJ2-7,.,TRBV25-1,CASSVGAYYEQYF,TGTGCCAGCAGTGTAGGGGCGTACTACGAGCAGTACTTC
TRBD1,TRBJ2-2,.,TRBV18,CASSRRQGANTGELFF,TGTGCCAGCTCACGTCGACAGGGGGCGAACACCGGGGAGCTGTTTTTT
.,TRBJ2-5,.,TRBV30,CAWSPLGRSGETQYF,TGTGCCTGGAGTCCTCTTGGTCGGTCCGGGGAGACCCAGTACTTC
.,TRBJ2-2,.,TRBV4-1,CASSQGRETTGELFF,TGCGCCAGCAGCCAAGGACGGGAGACCACCGGGGAGCTGTTTTTT
.,TRBJ2-3,.,TRBV5-1,CASSLAGTRSTDTQYF,TGCGCCAGCAGCTTGGCCGGGACCCGAAGCACAGATACGCAGTATTTT
TRBD2,TRBJ2-1,.,TRBV14,CASMGLAGSEQFF,TGTGCCAGCATGGGACTAGCGGGAAGTGAGCAGTTCTTC
.,TRBJ1-1,few,TRBV25-1,CASRAPGVLNTEAFF,TGTGCCAGCAGAGCACCGGGGGTACTGAACACTGAAGCTTTCTTT
.,TRBJ2-5,.,TRBV10-2,CASSDPGRQETQYF,TGCGCCAGCAGTGATCCGGGCAGACAAGAGACCCAGTACTTC
.,TRBJ2-1,.,TRBV2,CASSAWQSNEQFF,TGTGCCAGCAGCGCCTGGCAGTCCAATGAGCAGTTCTTC
.,TRBJ1-3,.,TRBV29-1,CSASRGTGNTIYF,TGCAGCGCCAGCAGGGGTACTGGAAACACCATATATTTT
TRBD1,TRBJ1-2,.,TRBV7-3,CAGPKGQAVF,TGTGCCGGACCAAAGGGACAGGCCGTCTTC
TRBD1,TRBJ1-2,once,TRBV19,CASSPGTANYGYTF,TGTGCCAGTAGTCCCGGGACAGCTAACTATGGCTACACCTTC
.,TRBJ2-7,.,TRBV11-2,CASSYWRGYEQYF,TGTGCCAGCAGCTATTGGCGGGGCTACGAGCAGTACTTC
TRBD2,TRBJ2-5,.,TRBV19,CASRGLAGGGKQETQYF,TGTGCCAGTAGGGGACTAGCGGGAGGGGGGAAGCAGGAGACCCAGTACTTC
.,TRBJ2-5,.,TRBV30,CAWETSETQYF,TGTGCCTGGGAGACGTCGGAGACCCAGTACTTC
TRBD1,TRBJ1-2,.,TRBV19,CASSESTGANYGYTF,TGTGCCAGTAGTGAATCGACAGGGGCCAACTATGGCTACACCTTC
.,TRBJ2-7,.,TRBV18,CASSPTTGTYEQYF,TGTGCCAGCTCACCAACGACAGGTACCTACGAGCAGTACTTC
.,TRBJ1-4,once,TRBV6-1,CASSEAMGQGWKLFF,TGTGCCAGCAGTGAAGCGATGGGGCAGGGTTGGAAACTGTTTTTT
.,TRBJ2-7,.,TRBV9,CASSASRASTPYEQYF,TGTGCCAGCAGCGCCTCGAGAGCATCAACCCCCTACGAGCAGTACTTC
.,TRBJ1-1,.,TRBV7-9,CASSFPSRNTEAFF,TGTGCCAGCAGCTTTCCCTCGAGGAACACTGAAGCTTTCTTT